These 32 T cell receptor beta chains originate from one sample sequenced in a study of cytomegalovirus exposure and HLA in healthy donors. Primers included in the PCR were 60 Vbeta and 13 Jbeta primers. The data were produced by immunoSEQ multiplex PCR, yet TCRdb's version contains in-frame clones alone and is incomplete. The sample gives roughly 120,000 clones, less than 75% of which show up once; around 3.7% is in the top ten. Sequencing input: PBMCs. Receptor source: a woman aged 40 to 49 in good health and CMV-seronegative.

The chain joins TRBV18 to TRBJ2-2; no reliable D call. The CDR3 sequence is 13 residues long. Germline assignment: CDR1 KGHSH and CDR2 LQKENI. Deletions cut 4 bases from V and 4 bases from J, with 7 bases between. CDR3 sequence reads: CASSLESTGELFF. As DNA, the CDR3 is TGTGCCAGCTCACTTGAGTCCACCGGGGAGCTGTTTTTT.

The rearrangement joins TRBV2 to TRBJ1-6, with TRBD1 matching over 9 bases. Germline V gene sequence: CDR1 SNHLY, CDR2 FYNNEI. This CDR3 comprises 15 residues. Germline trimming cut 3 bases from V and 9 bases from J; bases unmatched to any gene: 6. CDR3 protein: CASSETGTGLSPLHF. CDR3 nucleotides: TGTGCCAGCAGTGAGACCGGGACAGGGCTTTCACCCCTCCACTTT.

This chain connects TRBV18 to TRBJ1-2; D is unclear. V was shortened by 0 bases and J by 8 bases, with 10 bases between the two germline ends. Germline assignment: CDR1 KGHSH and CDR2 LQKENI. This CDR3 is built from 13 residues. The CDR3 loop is CASSPPGPWGYTF. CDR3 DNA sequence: TGTGCCAGCTCACCACCTGGGCCCTGGGGCTACACCTTC.

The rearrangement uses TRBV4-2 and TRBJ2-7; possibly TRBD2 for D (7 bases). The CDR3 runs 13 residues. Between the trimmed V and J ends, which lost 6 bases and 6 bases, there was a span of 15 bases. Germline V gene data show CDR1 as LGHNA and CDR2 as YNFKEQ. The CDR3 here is CASRYQGGGEQYF. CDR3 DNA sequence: TGTGCCAGCAGATACCAGGGAGGGGGCGAGCAGTACTTC.

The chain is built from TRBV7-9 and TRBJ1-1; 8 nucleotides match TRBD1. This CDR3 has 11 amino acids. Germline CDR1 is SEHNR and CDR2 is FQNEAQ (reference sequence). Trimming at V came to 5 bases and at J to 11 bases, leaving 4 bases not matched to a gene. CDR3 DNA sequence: TGTGCCAGCAGCCAGACAGGGGTGGCTTTCTTT. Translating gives CASSQTGVAFF.

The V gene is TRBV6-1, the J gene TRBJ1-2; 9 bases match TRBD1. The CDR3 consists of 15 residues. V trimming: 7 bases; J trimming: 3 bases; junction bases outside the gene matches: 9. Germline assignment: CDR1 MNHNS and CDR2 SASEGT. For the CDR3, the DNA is TGTGCCAGCATTTTAAGTTGGGACAGGGACTATGGCTACACCTTC. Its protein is CASILSWDRDYGYTF.

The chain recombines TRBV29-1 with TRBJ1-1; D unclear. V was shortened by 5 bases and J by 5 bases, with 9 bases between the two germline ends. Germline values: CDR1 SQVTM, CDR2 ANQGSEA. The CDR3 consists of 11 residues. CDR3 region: CSVSRGTEAFF. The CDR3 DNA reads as TGCAGCGTTTCCCGAGGGACTGAAGCTTTCTTT.

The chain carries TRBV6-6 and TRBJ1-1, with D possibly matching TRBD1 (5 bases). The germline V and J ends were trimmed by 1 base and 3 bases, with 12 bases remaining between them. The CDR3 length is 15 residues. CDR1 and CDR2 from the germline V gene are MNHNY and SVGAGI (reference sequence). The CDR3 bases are TGTGCCAGCAGTTACTTTCCCAGGGAGGACACTGAAGCTTTCTTT. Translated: CASSYFPREDTEAFF.

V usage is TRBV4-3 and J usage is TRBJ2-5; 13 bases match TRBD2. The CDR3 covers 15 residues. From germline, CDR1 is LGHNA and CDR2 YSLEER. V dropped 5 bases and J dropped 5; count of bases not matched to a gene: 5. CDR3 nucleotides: TGCGCCAGCAGCTCACTAGCGGGGGGGCGCGAGACCCAGTACTTC. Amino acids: CASSSLAGGRETQYF.

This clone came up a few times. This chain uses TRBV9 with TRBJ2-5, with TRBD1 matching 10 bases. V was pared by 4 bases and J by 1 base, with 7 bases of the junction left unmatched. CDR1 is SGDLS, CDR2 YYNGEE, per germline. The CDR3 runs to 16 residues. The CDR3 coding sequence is TGTGCCAGCAGCCCAGGGACAGGGGTCTTCCAAGAGACCCAGTACTTC. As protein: CASSPGTGVFQETQYF.

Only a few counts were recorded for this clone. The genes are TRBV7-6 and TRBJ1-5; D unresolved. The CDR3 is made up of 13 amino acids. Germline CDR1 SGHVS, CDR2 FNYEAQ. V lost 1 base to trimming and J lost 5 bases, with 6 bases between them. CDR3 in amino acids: CASSLGEDQPQHF. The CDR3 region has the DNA TGTGCCAGCAGCTTAGGGGAGGATCAGCCCCAGCATTTT. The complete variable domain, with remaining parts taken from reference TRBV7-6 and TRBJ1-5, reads GAGVSQSPRYKVTKRGQDVALRCDPISGHVSLYWYRQALGQGPEFLTYFNYEAQQDKSGLPNDRFSAERPEGSISTLTIQRTEQRDSAMYRCASSLGEDQPQHFGDGTRLSIL.

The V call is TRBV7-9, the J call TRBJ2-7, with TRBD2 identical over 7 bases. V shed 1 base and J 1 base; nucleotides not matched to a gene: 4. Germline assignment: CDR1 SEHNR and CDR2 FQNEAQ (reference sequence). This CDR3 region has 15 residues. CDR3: CASSLEPAGSYEQYF. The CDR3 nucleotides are TGTGCCAGCAGCTTAGAGCCAGCGGGATCCTACGAGCAGTACTTC.

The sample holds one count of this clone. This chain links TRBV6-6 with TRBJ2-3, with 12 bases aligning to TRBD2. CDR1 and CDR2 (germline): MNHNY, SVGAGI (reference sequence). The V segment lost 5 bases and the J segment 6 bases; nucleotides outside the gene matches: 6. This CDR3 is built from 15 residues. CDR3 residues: CASSRLAGEIDTQYF. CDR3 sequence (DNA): TGTGCCAGCAGTCGACTAGCGGGAGAGATTGATACGCAGTATTTT.

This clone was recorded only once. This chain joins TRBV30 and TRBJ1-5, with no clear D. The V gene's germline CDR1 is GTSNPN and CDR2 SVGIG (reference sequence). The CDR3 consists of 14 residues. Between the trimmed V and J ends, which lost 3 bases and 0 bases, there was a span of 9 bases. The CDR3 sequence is CAWSMQASNQPQHF. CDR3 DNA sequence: TGTGCCTGGAGCATGCAGGCTAGCAATCAGCCCCAGCATTTT.

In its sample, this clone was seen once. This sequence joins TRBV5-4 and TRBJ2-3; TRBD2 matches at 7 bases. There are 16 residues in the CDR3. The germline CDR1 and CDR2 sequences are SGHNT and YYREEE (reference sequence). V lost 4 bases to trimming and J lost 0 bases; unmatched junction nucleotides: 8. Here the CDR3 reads CASSPRTRASTDTQYF. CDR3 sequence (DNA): TGTGCCAGCAGCCCTAGGACTAGAGCGAGCACAGATACGCAGTATTTT.

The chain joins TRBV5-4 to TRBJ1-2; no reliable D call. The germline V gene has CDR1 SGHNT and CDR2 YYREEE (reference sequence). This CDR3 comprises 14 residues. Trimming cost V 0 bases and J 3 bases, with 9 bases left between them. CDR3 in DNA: TGTGCCAGCAGCTTGGGGCAGGTGGACTATGGCTACACCTTC. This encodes CASSLGQVDYGYTF.

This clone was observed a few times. The CDR3 DNA is TGTGCCAGCAGCCGGGGGACAGTAGCTGAAGCTTTCTTT. Its protein is CASSRGTVAEAFF. The rearrangement joins TRBV7-9 to TRBJ1-1; 7 nucleotides match TRBD1. The CDR3 sequence is 13 residues long. J gave up 6 bases and V 5 bases, and 6 bases lay outside the gene matches. Per the germline V gene, CDR1 is SEHNR and CDR2 is FQNEAQ (reference sequence).

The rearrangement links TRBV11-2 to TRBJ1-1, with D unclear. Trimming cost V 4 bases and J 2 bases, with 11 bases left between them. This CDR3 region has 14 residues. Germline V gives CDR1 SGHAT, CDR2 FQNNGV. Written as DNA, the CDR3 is TGTGCCAGCAGCTCCGGGAGCGGCAACACTGAAGCTTTCTTT. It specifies CASSSGSGNTEAFF.

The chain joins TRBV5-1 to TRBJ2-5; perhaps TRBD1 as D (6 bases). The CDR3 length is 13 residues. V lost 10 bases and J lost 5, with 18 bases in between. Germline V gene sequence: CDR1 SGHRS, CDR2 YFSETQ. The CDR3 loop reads CASMQQGGETQYF. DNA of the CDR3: TGCGCCTCAATGCAACAGGGCGGTGAGACCCAGTACTTC.

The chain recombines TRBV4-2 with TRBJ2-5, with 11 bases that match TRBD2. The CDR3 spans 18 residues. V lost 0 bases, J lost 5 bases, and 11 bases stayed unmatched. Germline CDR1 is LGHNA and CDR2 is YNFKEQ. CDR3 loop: CASSQDGSSGRAEETQYF. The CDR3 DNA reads TGTGCCAGCAGCCAAGACGGGAGTAGCGGGAGGGCCGAGGAGACCCAGTACTTC.

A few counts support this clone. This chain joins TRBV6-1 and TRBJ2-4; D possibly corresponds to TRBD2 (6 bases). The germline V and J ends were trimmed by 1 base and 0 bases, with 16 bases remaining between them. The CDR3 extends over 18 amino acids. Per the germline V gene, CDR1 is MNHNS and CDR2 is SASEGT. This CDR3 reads CASSEDRGKGLAKNIQYF. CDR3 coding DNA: TGTGCCAGCAGTGAAGATCGGGGGAAAGGGCTAGCCAAAAACATTCAGTACTTC.

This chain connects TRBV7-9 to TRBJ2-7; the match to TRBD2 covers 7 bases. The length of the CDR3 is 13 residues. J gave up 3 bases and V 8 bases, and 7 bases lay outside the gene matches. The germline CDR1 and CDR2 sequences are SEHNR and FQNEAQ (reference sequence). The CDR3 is CASGGGRNYEQYF. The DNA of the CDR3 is TGTGCCAGCGGGGGGGGGAGGAACTACGAGCAGTACTTC.

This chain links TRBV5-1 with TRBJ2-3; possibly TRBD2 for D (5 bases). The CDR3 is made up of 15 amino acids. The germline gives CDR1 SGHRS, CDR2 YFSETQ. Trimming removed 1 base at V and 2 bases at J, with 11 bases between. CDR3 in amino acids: CASSLFGDITDTQYF. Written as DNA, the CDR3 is TGCGCCAGCAGCTTGTTCGGGGATATCACAGATACGCAGTATTTT.

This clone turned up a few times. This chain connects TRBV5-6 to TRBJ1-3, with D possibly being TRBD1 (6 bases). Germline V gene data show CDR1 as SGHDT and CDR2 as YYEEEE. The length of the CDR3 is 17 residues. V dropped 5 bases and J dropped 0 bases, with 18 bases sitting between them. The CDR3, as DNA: TGTGCCAGCAGTTACCCCTTCGGGACACACTCTGGAAACACCATATATTTT. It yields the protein CASSYPFGTHSGNTIYF.

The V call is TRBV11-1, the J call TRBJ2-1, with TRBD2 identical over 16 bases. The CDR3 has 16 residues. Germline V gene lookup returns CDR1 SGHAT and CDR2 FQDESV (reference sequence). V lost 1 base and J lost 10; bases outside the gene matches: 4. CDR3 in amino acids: CASSLGGLAGGQEQFF. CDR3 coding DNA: TGTGCCAGCAGCTTAGGGGGACTAGCGGGGGGGCAGGAGCAGTTCTTC. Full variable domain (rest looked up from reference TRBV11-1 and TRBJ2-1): EAEVAQSPRYKITEKSQAVAFWCDPISGHATLYWYRQILGQGPELLVQFQDESVVDDSQLPKDRFSAERLKGVDSTLKIQPAELGDSAMYLCASSLGGLAGGQEQFFGPGTRLTVL.

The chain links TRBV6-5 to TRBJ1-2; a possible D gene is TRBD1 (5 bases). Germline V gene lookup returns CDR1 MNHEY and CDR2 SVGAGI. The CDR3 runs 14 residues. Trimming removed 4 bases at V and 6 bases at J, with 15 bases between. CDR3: CASSSQDSNNGYTF. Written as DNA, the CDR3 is TGTGCCAGCAGTTCCCAAGACAGCAACAATGGCTACACCTTC.

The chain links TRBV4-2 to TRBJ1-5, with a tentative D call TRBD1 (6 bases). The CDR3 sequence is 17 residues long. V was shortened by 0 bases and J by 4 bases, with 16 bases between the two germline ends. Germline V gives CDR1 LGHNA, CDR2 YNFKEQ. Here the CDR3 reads CASSQDGAGGANQPQHF. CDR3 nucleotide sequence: TGTGCCAGCAGCCAAGATGGGGCGGGGGGCGCAAATCAGCCCCAGCATTTT.

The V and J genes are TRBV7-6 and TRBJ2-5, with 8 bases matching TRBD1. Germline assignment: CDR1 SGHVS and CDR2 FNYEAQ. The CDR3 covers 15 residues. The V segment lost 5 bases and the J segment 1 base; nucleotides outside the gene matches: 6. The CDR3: CASSLVGQVQETQYF. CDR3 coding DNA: TGTGCCAGCAGCCTCGTGGGACAGGTCCAAGAGACCCAGTACTTC. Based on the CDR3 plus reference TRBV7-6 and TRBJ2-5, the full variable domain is GAGVSQSPRYKVTKRGQDVALRCDPISGHVSLYWYRQALGQGPEFLTYFNYEAQQDKSGLPNDRFSAERPEGSISTLTIQRTEQRDSAMYRCASSLVGQVQETQYFGPGTRLLVL.

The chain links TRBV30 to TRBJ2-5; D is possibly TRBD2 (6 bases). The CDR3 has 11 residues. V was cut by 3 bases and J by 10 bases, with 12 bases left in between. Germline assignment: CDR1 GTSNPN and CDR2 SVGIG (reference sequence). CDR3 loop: CAWSEWTIQYF. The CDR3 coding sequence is TGTGCCTGGAGCGAATGGACTATCCAGTACTTC.

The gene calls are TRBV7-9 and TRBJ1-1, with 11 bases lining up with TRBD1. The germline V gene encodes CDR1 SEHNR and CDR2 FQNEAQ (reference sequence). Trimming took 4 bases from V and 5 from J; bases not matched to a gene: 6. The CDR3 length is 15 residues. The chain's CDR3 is CASSSADRGHTEAFF. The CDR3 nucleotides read TGTGCCAGCAGCTCGGCGGACAGGGGGCATACTGAAGCTTTCTTT.

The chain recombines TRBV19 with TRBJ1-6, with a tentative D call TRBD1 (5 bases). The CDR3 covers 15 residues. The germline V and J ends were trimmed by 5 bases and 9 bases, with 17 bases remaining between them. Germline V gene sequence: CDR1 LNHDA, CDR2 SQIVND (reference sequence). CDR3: CASSPWGRAGSPLHF. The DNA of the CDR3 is TGTGCCAGTAGTCCCTGGGGCAGGGCCGGTTCACCCCTCCACTTT.

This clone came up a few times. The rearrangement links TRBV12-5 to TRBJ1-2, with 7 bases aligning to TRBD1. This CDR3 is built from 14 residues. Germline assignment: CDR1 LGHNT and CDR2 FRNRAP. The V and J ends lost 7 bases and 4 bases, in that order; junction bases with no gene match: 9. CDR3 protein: CASALSTGPYGYTF. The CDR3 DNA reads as TGTGCTAGTGCCCTCTCGACAGGGCCCTATGGCTACACCTTC.